Listed below are T cell receptor beta chains from one sample, sequenced in a study of T-cell reconstitution after alpha-beta-depleted transplantation in children. TCRdb passed the PCR reads through MiXCR, listing each CDR3 protein once. The sample includes about 500,000 distinct CDR3 sequences, approximately 10% seen only once; the top ten take 14%. Specimen: PBMCs, mostly from graft donor cells, collected 180 days after TCRalphabeta/CD19-depleted stem cell transplant. The source of these receptors is a female patient aged 2 to 10 who had a stem cell transplant for aplastic anemia, so the T cells may come from the graft donor. The CDR3 runs from the conserved cysteine through the conserved F or W. The D gene is left open where the match is weak. Some rows mark clone size as missing; the rest say once, few, many or name a class of expanded clone.

TRBJ1-1 | many | . | TRBV6-5 | CASSYSRGGVGYTEAFF | TGTGCCAGCAGTTACTCGAGGGGAGGCGTAGGGTACACTGAAGCTTTCTTT
TRBJ2-6 | . | . | TRBV19 | CASSRQRSGANVLAF | TGTGCCAGTAGTAGACAGCGCTCTGGGGCCAACGTCCTGGCTTTC
TRBJ2-1 | . | TRBD2 | TRBV12-3/TRBV12-4 | CASSLRGLANIVPNEQFF | TGTGCCAGCAGTTTACGGGGACTAGCGAATATCGTACCCAATGAGCAGTTCTTC
TRBJ1-4 | . | . | TRBV29-1 | CSAGTPFATNEKLFF | TGCAGCGCCGGGACACCCTTTGCAACTAATGAAAAACTGTTTTTT
TRBJ1-4 | few | . | TRBV7-2 | CASSLMGGPEKLFF | TGTGCCAGCAGCTTGATGGGGGGGCCTGAAAAACTGTTTTTT
TRBJ2-7 | few | TRBD2 | TRBV11-2 | CASSLETIASGRGRTYEQYF | TGTGCCAGCAGCTTAGAGACTATCGCTAGCGGGAGAGGTAGGACCTACGAGCAGTACTTC
TRBJ1-1 | few | . | TRBV6-1 | CASSDRGRTEAFF | TGTGCCAGCAGTGACAGGGGTCGGACTGAAGCTTTCTTT
TRBJ1-1 | many | TRBD1 | TRBV5-1 | CASTEDRGNTEAFF | TGCGCCAGCACAGAAGACAGGGGGAACACTGAAGCTTTCTTT
TRBJ1-2 | few | . | TRBV9 | CASSVGASGGYTF | TGTGCCAGCAGCGTAGGAGCAAGTGGTGGCTACACCTTC
TRBJ2-1 | . | TRBD2 | TRBV28 | CASSSTSRYIGNEQFF | TGTGCCAGCAGTTCGACTAGCCGTTATATCGGCAATGAGCAGTTCTTC
TRBJ2-7 | . | . | TRBV5-1 | CASSSRTEYSSYEQYF | TGCGCCAGCAGCTCTCGGACAGAATATAGCTCCTACGAGCAGTACTTC